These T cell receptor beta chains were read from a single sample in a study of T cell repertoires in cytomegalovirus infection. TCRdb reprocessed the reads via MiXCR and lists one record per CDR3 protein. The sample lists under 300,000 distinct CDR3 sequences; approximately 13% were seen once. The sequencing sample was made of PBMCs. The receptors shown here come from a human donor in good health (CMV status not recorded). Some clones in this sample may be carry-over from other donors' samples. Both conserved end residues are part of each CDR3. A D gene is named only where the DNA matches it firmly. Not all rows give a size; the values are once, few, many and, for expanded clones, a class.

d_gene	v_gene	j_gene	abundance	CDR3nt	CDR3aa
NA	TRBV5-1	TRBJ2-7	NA	TGCGCCAGCAGCGTAGACACCCCCTCTGGGTACGAGCAGTACTTC	CASSVDTPSGYEQYF
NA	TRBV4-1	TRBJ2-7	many	TGCGCCAGCAGCCAACGAGTACCCGGGCTCGAGCAGTACTTC	CASSQRVPGLEQYF
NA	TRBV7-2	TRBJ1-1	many	TGTGCCAGCAGCTTAGAGGGGGGGGAGTACACTGAAGCTTTCTTT	CASSLEGGEYTEAFF
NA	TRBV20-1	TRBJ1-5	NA	TGCAGTGCTAGTGAGGCACGGGGAAGTCAGCCCCAGCATTTT	CSASEARGSQPQHF
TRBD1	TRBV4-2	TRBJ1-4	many	TGTGCCAGCAGCCAAACTGGGACAGGGGCTGAAAAACTGTTTTTT	CASSQTGTGAEKLFF
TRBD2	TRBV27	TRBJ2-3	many	TGTGCCAGCAGTTTTGGATCGGGACTAGCGACTCAGCCGTATTTT	CASSFGSGLATQPYF
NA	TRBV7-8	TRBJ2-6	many	TGTGCCAGCAGCTTAGCTATGGCCGGGGCCAACGTCCTGACTTTC	CASSLAMAGANVLTF
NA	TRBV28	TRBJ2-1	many	TGTGCCAGCAGCACGTCTGGGGGTGGTGAGCAGTTCTTC	CASSTSGGGEQFF
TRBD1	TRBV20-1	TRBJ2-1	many	TGCAGTGCTAGCCGAACCGGGACAGGCCTTTACAATGAGCAGTTCTTC	CSASRTGTGLYNEQFF
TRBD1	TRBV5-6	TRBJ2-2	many	TGTGCCAGCAGCTTGGTGGGACAGGGGACCGGGGAGCTGTTTTTT	CASSLVGQGTGELFF
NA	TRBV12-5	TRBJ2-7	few	TGTGCTAGTGGTTTTATAGGAAGGGACGAGCAGTACTTC	CASGFIGRDEQYF
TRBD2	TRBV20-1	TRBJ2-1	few	TGCAGTGCTAGAGAAGGGGGGACTAGCGGGAGAAGTGGGAATGAGCAGTTCTTC	CSAREGGTSGRSGNEQFF
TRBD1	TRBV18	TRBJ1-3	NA	TGTGCCAGCTCGGGCACCGGGACAGGGCTGTTCGGAAACACCATATATTTT	CASSGTGTGLFGNTIYF
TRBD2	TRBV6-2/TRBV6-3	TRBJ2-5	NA	TGTGCCAGCAGCCCGGGACTAGCAGGGTACCAAGAGACCCAGTACTTC	CASSPGLAGYQETQYF
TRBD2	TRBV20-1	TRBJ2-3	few	TGCAGTGCTAGAGATTCGGTTAGCGGGACAGATACGCAGTATTTT	CSARDSVSGTDTQYF
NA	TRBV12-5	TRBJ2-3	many	TGTGCTAGTGGTTTGGAGATGTATACGCAGTATTTT	CASGLEMYTQYF
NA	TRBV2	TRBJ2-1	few	TGTGCCAGCAGCGCCGGACAATACAATGAGCAGTTCTTC	CASSAGQYNEQFF
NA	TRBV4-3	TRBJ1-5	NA	TGCGCCAGCAGCCCCTCCCACGGGACCAATCAGCCCCAGCATTTT	CASSPSHGTNQPQHF
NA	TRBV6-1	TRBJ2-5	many	TGTGCCAGCAGTGAATTGGGCGGAGGGGGCCAAGAGACCCAGTACTTC	CASSELGGGGQETQYF
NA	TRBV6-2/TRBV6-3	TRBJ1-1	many	TGTGCCAGCAGTTACTCGGGCAGGGTAGGCACTGAAGCTTTCTTT	CASSYSGRVGTEAFF
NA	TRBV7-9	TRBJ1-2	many	TGTGCCAGCAGCTTAGGAGGGGATGATGGCTACACCTTC	CASSLGGDDGYTF
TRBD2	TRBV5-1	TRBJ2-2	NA	TGCGCCAGCAGTAACAGCGGGGGGGCCGTCACCGGGGAGCTGTTTTTT	CASSNSGGAVTGELFF
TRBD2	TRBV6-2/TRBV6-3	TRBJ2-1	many	TGTGCCAGCAGTTACAGTAGCGGGAGAAACAATGAGCAGTTCTTC	CASSYSSGRNNEQFF
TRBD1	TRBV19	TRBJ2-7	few	TGTGCCAGTAGTGCTGACAGGGGTCTCGCCTACGAGCAGTACTTC	CASSADRGLAYEQYF
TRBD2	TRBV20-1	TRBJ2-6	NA	TGCAGTGCTAGAAGTGGAGCGGGAGCAACCGGGGCCAACGTCCTGACTTTC	CSARSGAGATGANVLTF
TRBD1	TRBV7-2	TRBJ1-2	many	TGTGCCAGCAGCTTAGCTGGACAGGCTTTAAACTATGGCTACACCTTC	CASSLAGQALNYGYTF
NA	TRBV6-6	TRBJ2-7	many	TGTGCCAGCAGTTCGCAGGAAATGGGGGGTTACGAGCAGTACTTC	CASSSQEMGGYEQYF
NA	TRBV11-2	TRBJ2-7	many	TGTGCCAGCAGCGTAACAGGGCTTAATTACGAGCAGTACTTC	CASSVTGLNYEQYF
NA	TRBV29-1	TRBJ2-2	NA	TGCAGCGGGGGTGGCGGCTACACCGGGGAGCTGTTTTTT	CSGGGGYTGELFF
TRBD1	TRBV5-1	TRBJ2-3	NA	TGCGCCAGCAGCTTGGAAGTGGGACAGGCAGATACGCAGTATTTT	CASSLEVGQADTQYF
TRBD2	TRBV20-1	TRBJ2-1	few	TGCAGTGCCCCGCTAGCGGGGGGAGAGCAGTTCTTC	CSAPLAGGEQFF
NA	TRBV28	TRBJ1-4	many	TGTGCCAGCAGCCCTGGACCCCGGAGGGGAGAAAAACTGTTTTTT	CASSPGPRRGEKLFF
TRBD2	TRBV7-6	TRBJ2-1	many	TGTGCCAGCAGCTTAGCGCTCCCCCAGCGGGGTGAAAACAATGAGCAGTTCTTC	CASSLALPQRGENNEQFF
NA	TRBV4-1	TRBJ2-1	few	TGCGCCAGCAGCCAAGACAGGGCCCGTGAGCAGTTCTTC	CASSQDRAREQFF
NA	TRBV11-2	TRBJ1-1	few	TGTGCCAGCAGCTTATATGGGGACGCCGGCTCTGAAGCTTTCTTT	CASSLYGDAGSEAFF
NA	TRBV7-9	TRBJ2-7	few	TGTGCCAGCAGCCCCCCGCGGCTCAGCCCTTTCGACGAGCAGTACTTC	CASSPPRLSPFDEQYF